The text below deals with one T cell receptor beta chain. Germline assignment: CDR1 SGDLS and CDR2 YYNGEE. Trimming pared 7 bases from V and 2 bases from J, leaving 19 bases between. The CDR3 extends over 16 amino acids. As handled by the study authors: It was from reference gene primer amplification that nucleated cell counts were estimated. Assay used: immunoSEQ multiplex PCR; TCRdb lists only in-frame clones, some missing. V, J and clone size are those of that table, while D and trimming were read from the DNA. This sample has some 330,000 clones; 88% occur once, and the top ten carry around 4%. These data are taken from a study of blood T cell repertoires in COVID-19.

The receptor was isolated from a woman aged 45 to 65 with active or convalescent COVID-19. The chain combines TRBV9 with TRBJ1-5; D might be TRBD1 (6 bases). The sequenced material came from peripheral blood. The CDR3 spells CASPLAGGNGNQPQHF. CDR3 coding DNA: TGTGCCAGCCCCCTAGCTGGGGGCAACGGCAATCAGCCCCAGCATTTT.